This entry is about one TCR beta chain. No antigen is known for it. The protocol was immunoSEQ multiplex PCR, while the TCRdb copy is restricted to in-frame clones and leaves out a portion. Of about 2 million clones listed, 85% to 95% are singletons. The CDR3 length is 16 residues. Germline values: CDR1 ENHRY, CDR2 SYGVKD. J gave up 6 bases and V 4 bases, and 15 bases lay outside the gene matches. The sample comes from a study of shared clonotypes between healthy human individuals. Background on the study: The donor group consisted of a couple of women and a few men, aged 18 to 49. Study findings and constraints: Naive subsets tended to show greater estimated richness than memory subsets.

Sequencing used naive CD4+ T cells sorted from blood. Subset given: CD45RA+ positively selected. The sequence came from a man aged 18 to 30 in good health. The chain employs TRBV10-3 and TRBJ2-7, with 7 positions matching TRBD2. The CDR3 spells CAISATTMGGPSEQYF. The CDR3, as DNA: TGTGCCATCAGTGCTACTACTATGGGAGGGCCAAGCGAGCAGTACTTC.